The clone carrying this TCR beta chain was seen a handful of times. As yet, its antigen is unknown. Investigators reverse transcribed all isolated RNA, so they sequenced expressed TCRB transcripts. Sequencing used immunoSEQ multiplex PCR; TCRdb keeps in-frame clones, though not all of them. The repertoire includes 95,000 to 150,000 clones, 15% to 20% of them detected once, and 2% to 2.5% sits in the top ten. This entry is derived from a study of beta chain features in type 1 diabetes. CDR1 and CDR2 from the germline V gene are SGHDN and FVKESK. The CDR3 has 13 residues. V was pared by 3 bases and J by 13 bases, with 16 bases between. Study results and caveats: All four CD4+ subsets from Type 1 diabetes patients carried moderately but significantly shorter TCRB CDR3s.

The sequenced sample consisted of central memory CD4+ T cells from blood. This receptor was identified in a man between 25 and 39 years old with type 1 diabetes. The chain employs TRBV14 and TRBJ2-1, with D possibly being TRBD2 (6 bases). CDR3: CASSQLPGTLQFF. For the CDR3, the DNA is TGTGCCAGCAGCCAGCTCCCCGGGACTCTACAGTTCTTC.